A single sample is the source of the 2 T cell receptor beta chains below, sequenced in a study of cytomegalovirus exposure and HLA in healthy donors. Primers: 60 Vbeta forward and 13 Jbeta reverse. The table came from immunoSEQ multiplex PCR; TCRdb's copy has only in-frame clones and leaves some out. The sample lists roughly 220,000 clones, approximately 70% occurring once. Sequencing used PBMCs. The receptors derive from a woman aged 30 to 39 in good health and CMV-seronegative.

The chain carries TRBV5-6 and TRBJ1-1, with 7 nucleotides matching TRBD1. CDR3 length: 17 amino acids. Looked up from germline, CDR1 is SGHDT and CDR2 is YYEEEE. V gave up 4 bases and J gave up 6 bases; unmatched junction bases: 18. The CDR3 nucleotides read TGTGCCAGCAGCCGAGGCGACAGGGAGCCCGTCGGAGCTGAAGCTTTCTTT. This gives the protein CASSRGDREPVGAEAFF.

As for this clone: One junction end does not reproduce the germline sequence, and a read error may be involved. V usage is TRBV9 and J usage is TRBJ2-1; tentative D call: TRBD2 (6 bases). The germline V gene has CDR1 SGDLS and CDR2 YYNGEE. There are 17 residues in the CDR3. CDR3 residues: CDSSSVRGKRTYNEQFF. As DNA, the CDR3 is TGTGACAGCAGCTCGGTCCGCGGGAAGAGGACCTACAATGAGCAGTTCTTC.